The TCR beta chain under discussion was sequenced for a study of T cells in Graves' hyperthyroidism and ophthalmopathy. At the level of the study: Peripheral blood collection took place at initial diagnosis, before any treatment. The study, taken as a whole, reports: Among thyroid clonotypes expanded above 0.001, most also appeared in blood.

The TCR beta CDR3 regions underwent amplification using RNA transcripts as the source. HTBI primers were used for first-round RT-PCR of the TCR CDR3. Each CDR3 protein gets one entry after TCRdb re-called the multiplex PCR reads with MiXCR. The table includes around 340,000 distinct CDR3 sequences, roughly 13% detected once. This clonotype was detected many times. Antigen specificity is unknown. The CDR3 is 12 amino acids. J was trimmed by 9 bases and V by 2 bases; bases with no gene match: 4. CDR1 GTSNPN and CDR2 SVGIG come from the germline V gene (reference sequence). Diagnosis of hyperthyroidism was new in patients aged 18 to 65, and its duration was under 2 months. Diagnostic assessment was based on clinical symptoms, serum thyroxine and TRAb, thyroid ultrasound and orbital computed tomography.

The V call is TRBV30, the J call TRBJ2-1; 7 nucleotides match TRBD1. Material for sequencing was blood. The clonotype was recovered from a woman aged 25 to 39 with Graves' hyperthyroidism. This CDR3 is CAWSRGGGEQFF. DNA of the CDR3: TGTGCCTGGAGTCGAGGGGGCGGTGAGCAGTTCTTC.